A single sample gave rise to the 22 T cell receptor beta chains below, sequenced in a study of blood T cell repertoires in COVID-19. Profiled with immunoSEQ multiplex PCR; TCRdb holds only in-frame clones, not every one. The sample includes about 400,000 clones, approximately 86% of them seen just once. Sequencing input: peripheral blood. The receptors originated from a woman aged 55-69 years with COVID-19, enrolled during active disease.

CDR3 region: CASSQDLGGGAQELFF. The CDR3 DNA is TGCGCCAGCAGCCAAGATCTGGGGGGTGGGGCCCAGGAGCTGTTTTTT. The V gene is TRBV4-1, the J gene TRBJ2-2; D is perhaps TRBD2 (6 bases). V lost 0 bases and J lost 10, with 18 bases in between. The CDR3 is made up of 16 amino acids. Germline-derived CDR1 and CDR2 are MGHRA and YSYEKL.

This rearrangement joins TRBV7-8 to TRBJ1-5; D might be TRBD1 (6 bases). The CDR3 is 16 amino acids. V lost 5 bases, J lost 3 bases, and 17 bases lay in between. In germline, CDR1 is SGHVS, CDR2 FQNEAQ. CDR3 DNA: TGTGCCAGCAGCACCCGCCCGGGACAAGTCAATCAGCCCCAGCATTTT. Translating gives CASSTRPGQVNQPQHF.

As to this clone: A far more abundant clone sits one base away, making this likely a read error. The chain combines TRBV12-3 or TRBV12-4 with TRBJ2-3; D is ambiguous. V was clipped by 6 bases and J by 5 bases, with 6 bases between them. The CDR3 is made up of 11 amino acids. Here the CDR3 DNA reads TGTGCCAGCAGGGTACAAGATACGCAGTATTTT. Its translation: CASRVQDTQYF.

With respect to this clone: Other DNA sequences in the same sample also yield this CDR3. This sequence joins TRBV9 and TRBJ2-3; the D is unclear. CDR1 SGDLS and CDR2 YYNGEE come from the germline V gene. V was shortened by 0 bases and J by 3 bases, with 5 bases between the two germline ends. CDR3 length: 13 residues. CDR3 sequence (DNA): TGTGCCAGCAGCGTAGGACAAACAGATACGCAGTATTTT. Protein: CASSVGQTDTQYF.

The V and J genes are TRBV4-2 and TRBJ1-2, with D possibly matching TRBD1 (6 bases). V was clipped by 5 bases and J by 4 bases, with 17 bases between them. Germline-derived CDR1 and CDR2 are LGHNA and YNFKEQ. The CDR3 contains 15 residues. CDR3 sequence reads: CASSSTGTTFYGYTF. Here the CDR3 DNA reads TGTGCCAGCAGCAGTACCGGGACAACCTTCTATGGCTACACCTTC.

This clone has just a few counts. The chain carries TRBV10-3 and TRBJ1-3; 7 bases are a match to TRBD1. V was clipped by 5 bases and J by 2 bases; unmatched bases: 9. Germline assignment: CDR1 ENHRY and CDR2 SYGVKD. The CDR3 covers 16 residues. CDR3 sequence reads: CAISQDRDRAGNTIYF. The CDR3 DNA follows: TGTGCCATCAGTCAAGACCGGGACAGAGCTGGAAACACCATATATTTT.

This chain joins TRBV29-1 and TRBJ2-7; a weak D match, TRBD1 (6 bases). The length of the CDR3 is 14 residues. Looked up from germline, CDR1 is SQVTM and CDR2 is ANQGSEA. The ends were cut back, 4 bases at V and 3 bases at J, with 16 bases in the middle. This CDR3 is CSVAWTTGSYEQYF. The CDR3 nucleotides are TGCAGCGTTGCCTGGACAACAGGGAGCTACGAGCAGTACTTC.

This chain links TRBV21-1 with TRBJ1-6; the table calls TRBD1, which could not be checked here. TRBV21-1 is a known pseudogene. The CDR3 totals 17 residues. The CDR3 nucleotides are TGTGCCAGCAGCAAAGTAAGTGACAGACCAGAATTTTGGCCCCTCCACTTT. Its protein is CASSKVSDRPEFWPLHF.

The chain joins TRBV7-3 to TRBJ2-3; 8 bases are a match to TRBD2. Germline V gene lookup returns CDR1 SGHTA and CDR2 FQGTGA. The junction had 5 bases not matched to a gene; V was cut back by 1 base and J by 2 bases. CDR3 length: 16 amino acids. The CDR3 spells CASSLRTGGDTDTQYF. CDR3 nucleotide sequence: TGTGCCAGCAGCTTAAGAACCGGGGGGGACACAGATACGCAGTATTTT.

The chain carries TRBV7-6 and TRBJ2-1; weak D call: TRBD1 (5 bases). V lost 2 bases, J lost 2 bases, and 13 bases lay in between. Germline V gives CDR1 SGHVS, CDR2 FNYEAQ. This CDR3 has 16 residues. The CDR3 DNA is TGTGCCAGCAGCTTAACTCAGGGCTACACCTACAATGAGCAGTTCTTC. This gives the protein CASSLTQGYTYNEQFF.

The chain joins TRBV9 to TRBJ2-5; TRBD2 matches at 7 bases. Germline lookup yields CDR1 SGDLS and CDR2 YYNGEE. With V trimmed by 0 bases and J by 3 bases, 2 bases remained unmatched. The CDR3 is 14 amino acids. DNA of the CDR3: TGTGCCAGCAGCGTAGCTCGGGGGGAAGAGACCCAGTACTTC. This sequence encodes CASSVARGEETQYF.

The rearrangement links TRBV15 to TRBJ2-3; the D is unclear. V was pared by 0 bases and J by 5 bases, with 6 bases between. The CDR3 length is 13 residues. CDR1 and CDR2 (germline): LNHNV, YYDKDF (reference sequence). CDR3 in DNA: TGTGCCACCAGCAGAGATATTCGAGATACGCAGTATTTT. It encodes CATSRDIRDTQYF.

In nucleotides, the CDR3 is TGTGCCAGCAGCGGGGTCGGGGGTGACTACAATGAGCAGTTCTTC. Translation gives CASSGVGGDYNEQFF. J is TRBJ2-1 and V is TRBV9, with a tentative D call TRBD2 (6 bases). V lost 3 bases to trimming and J lost 3 bases, with 13 bases between them. Germline V gene sequence: CDR1 SGDLS, CDR2 YYNGEE. CDR3 length: 15 residues.

The V gene is TRBV5-5, the J gene TRBJ1-2; D uncertain. The CDR3 has 14 amino acids. The germline CDR1 and CDR2 sequences are SGHKS and YYEKEE (reference sequence). Trimming removed 3 bases from V and 4 bases from J, with 13 bases in between. The CDR3 sequence is CASSSVGRSYGYTF. Written as DNA, the CDR3 is TGTGCCAGCAGCTCCGTCGGTCGATCCTATGGCTACACCTTC.

The chain joins TRBV9 to TRBJ2-2, with 8 nucleotides matching TRBD2. Germline-derived CDR1 and CDR2 are SGDLS and YYNGEE. V was pared by 0 bases and J by 0 bases, with 7 bases of the junction left unmatched. CDR3 size: 18 residues. CDR3 in amino acids: CASSVAASGPANTGELFF. CDR3 coding DNA: TGTGCCAGCAGCGTAGCAGCTAGCGGGCCCGCGAACACCGGGGAGCTGTTTTTT.

This chain joins TRBV7-2 and TRBJ2-7, with 8 bases matching TRBD2. CDR1 is SGHTA, CDR2 FQGNSA, per germline. The trim removed 4 bases at V and 6 bases at J, leaving 11 bases unmatched. This CDR3 region has 15 residues. DNA of the CDR3: TGTGCCAGCAGCTACGTCTTCGGGGGGGCGGGCGAGCAGTACTTC. Translating it yields CASSYVFGGAGEQYF. Filled out from reference TRBV7-2 and TRBJ2-7, the complete variable domain reads GAGVSQSPSNKVTEKGKDVELRCDPISGHTALYWYRQSLGQGLEFLIYFQGNSAPDKSGLPSDRFSAERTGGSVSTLTIQRTQQEDSAVYLCASSYVFGGAGEQYFGPGTRLTVT.

The V gene is TRBV6-5, the J gene TRBJ1-1, with D possibly TRBD1 on 5 matching bases. Trimming cost V 0 bases and J 7 bases, with 12 bases left between them. The CDR3 has 14 residues. Germline CDR1 MNHEY, CDR2 SVGAGI. CDR3 DNA sequence: TGTGCCAGCAGTTACTCCGGAACGACAGATGAAGCTTTCTTT. It translates to CASSYSGTTDEAFF.

J is TRBJ2-2 and V is TRBV11-2; D uncertain. Trimming took off 6 bases at V and 8 bases at J, with 10 bases between the two ends. Germline-derived CDR1 and CDR2 are SGHAT and FQNNGV. The CDR3 consists of 12 residues. CDR3 sequence reads: CASREPTGELFF. DNA for the CDR3: TGTGCCAGCAGGGAGCCGACGGGGGAGCTGTTTTTT.

This clone has only a few counts. This chain uses TRBV2 with TRBJ1-2; 7 nucleotides agree with TRBD1. The trim removed 0 bases at V and 2 bases at J, leaving 6 bases unmatched. Germline-derived CDR1 and CDR2 are SNHLY and FYNNEI. CDR3 length equals 16 residues. Here the CDR3 reads CASSEAYGRGNYGYTF. In nucleotides, the CDR3 is TGTGCCAGCAGTGAAGCATATGGCAGGGGGAACTATGGCTACACCTTC. The full variable domain, rest sourced from reference TRBV2 and TRBJ1-2, is EPEVTQTPSHQVTQMGQEVILRCVPISNHLYFYWYRQILGQKVEFLVSFYNNEISEKSEIFDDQFSVERPDGSNFTLKIRSTKLEDSAMYFCASSEAYGRGNYGYTFGSGTRLTVV.

The CDR3 sequence: CASSLWPLAYYGYTF. DNA of the CDR3: TGTGCCAGCAGCTTATGGCCGCTAGCCTACTATGGCTACACCTTC. V usage is TRBV5-6 and J usage is TRBJ1-2; D gene uncertain. The germline V gene encodes CDR1 SGHDT and CDR2 YYEEEE. V lost 2 bases and J lost 3, with 14 bases in between. The CDR3 length is 15 residues.

This sequence joins TRBV6-2 or TRBV6-3 and TRBJ1-5; D possibly corresponds to TRBD1 (6 bases). CDR3 size: 15 residues. The germline V gene has CDR1 MNHEY and CDR2 SVGEGT. V lost 6 bases to trimming and J lost 2 bases, with 14 bases between them. In DNA form, the CDR3 reads TGTGCCAGCAGCCATAACAGGGATGGCAATCAGCCCCAGCATTTT. As protein: CASSHNRDGNQPQHF.

The chain links TRBV7-3 to TRBJ1-2; 7 bases line up with TRBD1. Germline-derived CDR1 and CDR2 are SGHTA and FQGTGA. CDR3 length equals 15 residues. J was trimmed by 0 bases and V by 5 bases; bases with no gene match: 6. Written as DNA, the CDR3 is TGTGCCAGCAGCCCCACCGGGACAGCTAACTATGGCTACACCTTC. Its protein product is CASSPTGTANYGYTF.